The 22 T cell receptor beta chains in this list originate from one sample, sequenced in a study of naive and memory T cell subsets. General study points: Possibly reflecting memory cells re-expressing CD45RA, a few larger clonotypes occurred in naive repertoires, especially CD8.

Their recognized antigens are unknown. Both TRBC1 and TRBC2 were covered by a beta constant-region primer of two equimolar oligonucleotides. Four rounds of PCR amplified the ligated cDNA using nested alpha and beta constant-region primers plus SP2. TCRdb ran MiXCR on the UMI-ligation and nested PCR reads and lists one entry per CDR3 protein. This table has 98,000 or so distinct CDR3 sequences, 13% to 15% appearing once. Source material: naive CD8+ T cells from blood. The receptors shown here come from a human donor in good health.

V and J are TRBV25-1 and TRBJ1-1; 10 bases line up with TRBD1. V dropped 3 bases and J dropped 3; count of bases not matched to a gene: 10. CDR3 length: 17 amino acids. Per germline, CDR1 MGHDK and CDR2 SYGVNS. The CDR3 coding sequence is TGTGCCAGCAGTGACGATGGACAGGGGGAATGGGACACTGAAGCTTTCTTT. It is translated as CASSDDGQGEWDTEAFF.

This clonotype has ten or more counts. This rearrangement joins TRBV5-6 to TRBJ2-3; no clear D. Germline V gene lookup returns CDR1 SGHDT and CDR2 YYEEEE. CDR3 length: 14 amino acids. V was clipped by 1 base and J by 2 bases, with 8 bases between them. The CDR3 DNA sequence: TGTGCCAGCAGCTTGACCCGATTCACAGATACGCAGTATTTT. The encoded protein is CASSLTRFTDTQYF.

This clonotype was seen repeatedly, ten times or more. V usage is TRBV20-1 and J usage is TRBJ2-3, with TRBD2 matching 11 bases. Germline CDR1 is DFQATT and CDR2 is SNEGSKA (reference sequence). V gave up 6 bases and J gave up 6 bases; unmatched junction bases: 8. The CDR3 extends over 14 amino acids. The CDR3 region is CSAKTSGVADTQYF. The CDR3, as DNA: TGCAGTGCCAAGACTAGCGGGGTTGCCGATACGCAGTATTTT.

The chain recombines TRBV5-1 with TRBJ2-3, with 10 nucleotides matching TRBD2. Germline trimming cut 0 bases from V and 4 bases from J; bases unmatched to any gene: 11. In germline, CDR1 is SGHRS, CDR2 YFSETQ. CDR3 length: 18 residues. The CDR3 sequence is CASSLGSGGLAYADTQYF. For the CDR3, the DNA is TGCGCCAGCAGCTTGGGGTCGGGGGGACTAGCGTATGCAGATACGCAGTATTTT.

This clonotype was counted between two and nine times. This chain links TRBV9 with TRBJ2-7; 12 bases agree with TRBD1. Germline CDR1 is SGDLS and CDR2 is YYNGEE. The V gene end was trimmed by 0 bases and the J gene end by 6 bases; junction bases not matched to a gene: 4. The CDR3 loop spans 15 amino acids. In DNA form, the CDR3 reads TGTGCCAGCAGCGTAGTCGGGACAGGGGGCGGCGAGCAGTACTTC. Translated, it gives CASSVVGTGGGEQYF.

In regard to this clonotype: At one boundary the junction diverges from the germline segment, which might be a read error. The V and J genes are TRBV11-2 and TRBJ2-1; D perhaps matches TRBD2 (7 bases). Per germline, CDR1 SGHAT and CDR2 FQNNGV. The length of the CDR3 is 17 residues. CDR3 protein: CASRLERGGLRDNEQFF. CDR3 sequence (DNA): TGTGCCAGCAGATTAGAGAGGGGGGGGCTGAGGGACAATGAGCAGTTCTTC.

This clonotype was detected only a few times. The chain recombines TRBV6-6 with TRBJ2-7; TRBD1 might be the D (6 bases). Trimming stripped 2 bases from V and 0 bases from J, with 17 bases between. This CDR3 spans 17 amino acids. From germline, CDR1 is MNHNY and CDR2 SVGAGI (reference sequence). CDR3 residues: CASSYGVGDRSSYEQYF. CDR3 coding DNA: TGTGCCAGCAGTTACGGCGTCGGCGACAGGAGCTCCTACGAGCAGTACTTC.

There are many counts of this clonotype. CDR3 DNA sequence: TGCAGCGTTCTGAGCGGGAACTCCTACAATGAGCAGTTCTTC. Encoded protein: CSVLSGNSYNEQFF. The V call is TRBV29-1, the J call TRBJ2-1; 7 nucleotides match TRBD2. Losses at the gene ends were 5 bases for V and 0 bases for J; bases not matched to a gene: 4. The CDR3 consists of 14 residues. The germline V gene encodes CDR1 SQVTM and CDR2 ANQGSEA.

This clonotype occurred a few times. CDR3 in DNA: TGTGCCAGCAGTCCCGCCTTCGGGGGCGCAGATTATGGCTACACCTTC. Protein: CASSPAFGGADYGYTF. V gene TRBV27 combines with J gene TRBJ1-2, with a tentative D call TRBD1 (6 bases). The germline V gene encodes CDR1 MNHEY and CDR2 SMNVEV (reference sequence). V was shortened by 5 bases and J by 5 bases, with 21 bases between the two germline ends. CDR3 length: 16 amino acids.

The V and J genes are TRBV19 and TRBJ2-1; 9 bases match TRBD2. The CDR3 has 17 residues. V lost 6 bases, J lost 0 bases, and 9 bases stayed unmatched. Per the germline V gene, CDR1 is LNHDA and CDR2 is SQIVND (reference sequence). In DNA form, the CDR3 reads TGTGCCAGTAGGAGGGCTAGCGGGATGAGCTCCTACAATGAGCAGTTCTTC. It yields the protein CASRRASGMSSYNEQFF.

The chain has TRBV9 and TRBJ2-1; TRBD1 might be the D (6 bases). Trimming removed 4 bases at V and 5 bases at J, with 22 bases between. The CDR3 spans 17 residues. Germline CDR1 reads SGDLS; CDR2 reads YYNGEE. As DNA, the CDR3 is TGTGCCAGCAGCTTACCCATCCGGGACACGCAAAACAATGAGCAGTTCTTC. This codes for CASSLPIRDTQNNEQFF.

A few counts support this clonotype. The chain joins TRBV21-1 to TRBJ2-1; TRBD2 is taken as the D call from the table, unchecked against the DNA. TRBV21-1 is a documented pseudogene. The CDR3 sequence is 13 residues long. CDR3 region: CASSKASGDEQFF. The DNA for the CDR3 is TGTGCCAGCAGCAAAGCGAGCGGGGATGAGCAGTTCTTC.

Only a few counts were recorded for this clonotype. The chain employs TRBV11-3 and TRBJ2-1; either TRBD1 or TRBD2 may supply D (5 bases each). The germline CDR1 and CDR2 sequences are SGHNT and YENEEA. Trimming took 7 bases from V and 4 from J, leaving 11 bases between them. This CDR3 spans 13 amino acids. CDR3 in DNA: TGTGCCAGCAAGAGGGGTGAGTACAATGAGCAGTTCTTC. This sequence encodes CASKRGEYNEQFF.

This clonotype was counted between two and nine times. This chain uses TRBV9 with TRBJ2-5, with a tentative D call TRBD2 (5 bases). Germline CDR1 reads SGDLS; CDR2 reads YYNGEE. The CDR3 has 16 residues. Trimming shortened V by 0 bases and J by 2 bases, and 14 bases separated the two germline ends. The CDR3 DNA sequence: TGTGCCAGCAGCGTAGGTGCACTCAGCGGACAAGAGACCCAGTACTTC. Protein sequence: CASSVGALSGQETQYF. Looking up the rest from reference TRBV9 and TRBJ2-5 gives the full variable domain: DSGVTQTPKHLITATGQRVTLRCSPRSGDLSVYWYQQSLDQGLQFLIQYYNGEERAKGNILERFSAQQFPDLHSELNLSSLELGDSALYFCASSVGALSGQETQYFGPGTRLLVL.

Only a few counts were recorded for this clonotype. This rearrangement joins TRBV14 to TRBJ2-1; D remains ambiguous. The germline CDR1 and CDR2 sequences are SGHDN and FVKESK. V lost 1 base and J 2 bases, leaving 12 bases between the germline ends. This CDR3 comprises 16 residues. CDR3 in amino acids: CASSQGAGGPYNEQFF. The CDR3 DNA reads as TGTGCCAGCAGCCAAGGGGCCGGTGGGCCCTACAATGAGCAGTTCTTC.

At least ten counts were recorded for this clonotype. The chain links TRBV19 to TRBJ2-1; TRBD1 matches at 8 bases. The CDR3 totals 14 residues. Unmatched junction bases numbered 6, after V lost 3 bases and J lost 8 bases. Germline CDR1 is LNHDA and CDR2 is SQIVND (reference sequence). The CDR3 here is CASSIFVTGDEQFF. The DNA of the CDR3 is TGTGCCAGTAGTATTTTCGTGACAGGGGATGAGCAGTTCTTC.

There are a few counts of this clonotype. The rearrangement links TRBV4-1 to TRBJ1-3, with D hard to call. Germline V lookup: CDR1 MGHRA, CDR2 YSYEKL. The CDR3 runs 16 residues. V lost 0 bases to trimming and J lost 0 bases, with 9 bases between them. CDR3 coding DNA: TGCGCCAGCAGCCAAGATCGGCAAATCTCTGGAAACACCATATATTTT. Amino acid sequence: CASSQDRQISGNTIYF.

V usage is TRBV29-1 and J usage is TRBJ2-7, with D unclear. This CDR3 has 10 amino acids. Germline V gene data show CDR1 as SQVTM and CDR2 as ANQGSEA. Trimming removed 5 bases at V and 5 bases at J, with 7 bases between. The CDR3 reads CSVRVDEQYF. The CDR3 DNA reads as TGCAGCGTTCGTGTAGACGAGCAGTACTTC.

The chain combines TRBV7-8 with TRBJ1-4; D might be TRBD1 (5 bases). Trimming stripped 5 bases from V and 8 bases from J, with 18 bases between. Per germline, CDR1 SGHVS and CDR2 FQNEAQ. The CDR3 sequence is 15 residues long. The CDR3 sequence: CASSPGGGPQEKLFF. CDR3 bases: TGTGCCAGCAGCCCAGGTGGGGGTCCGCAAGAAAAACTGTTTTTT.

This clonotype was picked up a small number of times. The chain couples TRBV12-3 or TRBV12-4 to TRBJ2-1; 14 positions agree with TRBD2. J was trimmed by 4 bases and V by 7 bases; bases with no gene match: 6. This CDR3 spans 16 amino acids. The CDR3 loop is CASTRGLAGEYNEQFF. The CDR3 coding sequence is TGTGCCAGCACCCGGGGACTAGCGGGGGAATACAATGAGCAGTTCTTC.

In this sample, this clonotype turned up once. This chain uses TRBV4-2 with TRBJ2-5, with 7 positions matching TRBD1. The CDR3 runs to 16 residues. CDR1 LGHNA and CDR2 YNFKEQ come from the germline V gene. Germline trimming cut 1 base from V and 5 bases from J; bases unmatched to any gene: 10. The CDR3 here is CASSQGIGQVYETQYF. CDR3 nucleotides: TGTGCCAGCAGCCAAGGGATCGGACAGGTTTATGAGACCCAGTACTTC.

V usage is TRBV7-2 and J usage is TRBJ2-1; D uncertain. This CDR3 is built from 14 residues. Trimming stripped 8 bases from V and 0 bases from J, with 11 bases between. In germline, CDR1 is SGHTA, CDR2 FQGNSA. In DNA form, the CDR3 reads TGTGCCAGCTACTCGGGTAGCTCCTACAATGAGCAGTTCTTC. Encoded protein: CASYSGSSYNEQFF.